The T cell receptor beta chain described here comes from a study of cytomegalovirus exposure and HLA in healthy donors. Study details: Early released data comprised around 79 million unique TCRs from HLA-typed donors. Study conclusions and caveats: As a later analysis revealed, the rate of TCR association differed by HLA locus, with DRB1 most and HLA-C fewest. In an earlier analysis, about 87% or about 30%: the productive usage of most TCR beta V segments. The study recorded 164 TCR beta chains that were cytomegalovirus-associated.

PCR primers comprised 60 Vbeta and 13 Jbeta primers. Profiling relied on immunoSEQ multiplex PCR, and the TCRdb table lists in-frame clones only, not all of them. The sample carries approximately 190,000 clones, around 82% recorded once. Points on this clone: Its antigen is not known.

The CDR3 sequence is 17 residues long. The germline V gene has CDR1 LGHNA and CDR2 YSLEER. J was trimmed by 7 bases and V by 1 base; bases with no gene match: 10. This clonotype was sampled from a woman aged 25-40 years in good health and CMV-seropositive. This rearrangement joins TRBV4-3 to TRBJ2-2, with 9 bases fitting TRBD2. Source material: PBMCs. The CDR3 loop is CASSQVFGGRGDGELFF. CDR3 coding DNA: TGCGCCAGCAGCCAAGTTTTCGGCGGGAGGGGGGACGGGGAGCTGTTTTTT.